The clone carrying this TCR beta chain was detected only once. The conserved closing phenylalanine or tryptophan is absent in this CDR3, likely reflecting a read error. This entry comes from a study of cytomegalovirus exposure and HLA in healthy donors. Primers: 60 Vbeta forward and 13 Jbeta reverse. Assay used: immunoSEQ multiplex PCR; TCRdb lists only in-frame clones, some missing. This sample has more than 150,000 clones, with 75% to 90% found just once. CDR3 size: 15 residues. CDR1 LGHNA and CDR2 YNFKEQ come from the germline V gene. V was shortened by 1 base and J by 0 bases, with 9 bases between the two germline ends.

The receptor's source is a boy younger than 18 in good health and CMV-seronegative. The V call is TRBV4-2, the J call TRBJ1-2; no definite D call. The source material was PBMCs. The CDR3 region is CASSQAPYSNYGYTL. CDR3 bases: TGTGCCAGCAGCCAAGCTCCCTACTCTAACTATGGCTACACCCTC.